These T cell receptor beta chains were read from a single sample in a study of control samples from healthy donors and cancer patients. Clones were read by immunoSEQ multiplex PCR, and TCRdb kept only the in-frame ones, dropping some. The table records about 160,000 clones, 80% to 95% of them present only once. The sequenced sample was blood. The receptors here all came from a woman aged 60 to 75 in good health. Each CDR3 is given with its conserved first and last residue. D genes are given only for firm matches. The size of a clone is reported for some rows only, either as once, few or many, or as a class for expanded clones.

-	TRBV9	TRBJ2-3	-	TGTGCCAGCAGCGTAGGGCCTTTCACAGATACGCAGTATTTT	CASSVGPFTDTQYF
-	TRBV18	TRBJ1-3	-	TGTGCCAGCTCACCATTGGACAGCCACTCTGGAAACACCATATATTTT	CASSPLDSHSGNTIYF
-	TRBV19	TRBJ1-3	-	TGTGCCAGTAGTACCGGGACGGTGGGAAACACCATATATTTT	CASSTGTVGNTIYF
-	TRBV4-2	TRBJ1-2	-	TGTGCCAGCAGCATGGGCAGTTCCTATAACTATGGCTACACCTTC	CASSMGSSYNYGYTF
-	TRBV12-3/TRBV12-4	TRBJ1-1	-	TGTGCCAGCAGTTTTAACCCGTGGACTGAAGCTTTCTTT	CASSFNPWTEAFF
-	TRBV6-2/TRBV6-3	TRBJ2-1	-	TGTGCCAGCAGTTACAAAAAGCCTACCTACAATGAGCAGTTCTTC	CASSYKKPTYNEQFF
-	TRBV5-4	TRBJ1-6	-	TGTGCCAGCAGCTTAGACCACGAAGATTATTCACCCCTCCACTTT	CASSLDHEDYSPLHF
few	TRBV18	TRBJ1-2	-	TGTGCCAGCTCACCCGCAGACCTCTATGGCTACACCTTC	CASSPADLYGYTF
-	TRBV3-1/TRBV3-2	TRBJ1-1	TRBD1	TGTGCCAGCGCCGGGACAGTGAACACTGAAGCTTTCTTT	CASAGTVNTEAFF
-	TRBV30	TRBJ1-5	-	TGTGCCTGGCGCCGAGCGGGCGGCAATCAGCCCCAGCATTTT	CAWRRAGGNQPQHF
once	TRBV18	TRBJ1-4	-	TGTGCCAGCTCACCCGGACAGACGGGGGAAAAACTGTTTTTT	CASSPGQTGEKLFF
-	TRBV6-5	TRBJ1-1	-	TGTGCCAGCAGTTATTTCGGGGGGTTGTACACTGAAGCTTTCTTT	CASSYFGGLYTEAFF
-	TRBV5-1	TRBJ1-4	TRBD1	TGCGCCAGCAGCGACCACAGGGGCGATAATGAAAAACTGTTTTTT	CASSDHRGDNEKLFF
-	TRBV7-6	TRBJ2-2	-	TGTGCCAGCAGCTTAGCAGCAACCGGGGAGCTGTTTTTT	CASSLAATGELFF
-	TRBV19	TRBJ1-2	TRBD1	TGTGCCAGTACCCCGACAGGGCCTTTTGGCTACACCTTC	CASTPTGPFGYTF
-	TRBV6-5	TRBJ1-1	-	TGTGCCAGCAGTTACGCGACACGGGTGAACACTGAAGCTTTCTTT	CASSYATRVNTEAFF
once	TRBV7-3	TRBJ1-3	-	TGTGCCAGCAGTACGAACCCTGGAAACACCATATATTTT	CASSTNPGNTIYF
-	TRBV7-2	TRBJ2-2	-	TGTGCCAGCAGCTCCCAGGGACTCGCGAACACCGGGGAGCTGTTTTTT	CASSSQGLANTGELFF
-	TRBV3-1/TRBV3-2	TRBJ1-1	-	TGTGCCAGCAGCCAAGGTGACAGAAGGGAAGCTTTCTTT	CASSQGDRREAFF
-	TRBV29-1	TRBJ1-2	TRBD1	TGCAGCGTAGAAACAGGGGGCGCAGGCTATGGCTACACCTTC	CSVETGGAGYGYTF
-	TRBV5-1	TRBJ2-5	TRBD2	TGCGCCAGCAGCCCGATAGCGGGGCAAGAGACCCAGTACTTC	CASSPIAGQETQYF
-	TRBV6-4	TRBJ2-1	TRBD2	TGTGCCAGCAGTCTTAGCGGGGGGGCCGGTCATGAGCAGTTCTTC	CASSLSGGAGHEQFF
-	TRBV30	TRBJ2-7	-	TGTGCCTGGACCGACAGCTACGAGCAGTACTTC	CAWTDSYEQYF
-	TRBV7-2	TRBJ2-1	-	TGTGCCAGCAGCCATATAGGGGAGCAGTTCTTC	CASSHIGEQFF
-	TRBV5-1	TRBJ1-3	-	TGCGCCAGCAGCCAGGACAGAGGCGTGAACACCATATATTTT	CASSQDRGVNTIYF